This T cell receptor (beta chain) was sequenced for a study of control samples from healthy donors and cancer patients. Germline CDR1 SGHRS, CDR2 YFSETQ. This CDR3 is built from 17 residues. J gave up 3 bases and V 1 base, and 9 bases lay outside the gene matches. Profiled with immunoSEQ multiplex PCR; TCRdb holds only in-frame clones, not every one. The sample lists around 20,000 clones, roughly 80% occurring once. The receptor was isolated from a man at least 80 years old with head and neck cancer. The chain is built from TRBV5-1 and TRBJ2-7; 11 bases map to TRBD2. Sequenced material: PBMCs. The CDR3, as DNA: TGCGCCAGCAGCTTGAACCCGGGACTAGCGGAGAACTACGAGCAGTACTTC. Amino acid sequence: CASSLNPGLAENYEQYF.